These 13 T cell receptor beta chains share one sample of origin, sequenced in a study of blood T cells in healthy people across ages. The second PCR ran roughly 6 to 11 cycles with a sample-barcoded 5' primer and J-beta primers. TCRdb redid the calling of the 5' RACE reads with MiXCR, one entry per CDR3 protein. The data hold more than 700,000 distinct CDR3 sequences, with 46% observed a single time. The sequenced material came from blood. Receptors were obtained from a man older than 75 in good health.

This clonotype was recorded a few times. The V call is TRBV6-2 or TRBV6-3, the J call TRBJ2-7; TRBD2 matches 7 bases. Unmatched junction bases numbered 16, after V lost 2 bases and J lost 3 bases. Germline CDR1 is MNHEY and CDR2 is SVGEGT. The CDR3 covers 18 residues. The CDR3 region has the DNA TGTGCCAGCAGTTACGCCCTTCGGGTGGCGGGAGTGAACTACGAGCAGTACTTC. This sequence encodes CASSYALRVAGVNYEQYF.

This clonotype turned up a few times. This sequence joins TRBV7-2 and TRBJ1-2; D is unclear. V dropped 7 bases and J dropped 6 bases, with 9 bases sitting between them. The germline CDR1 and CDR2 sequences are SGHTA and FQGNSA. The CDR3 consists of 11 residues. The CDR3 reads CASTEANGYTF. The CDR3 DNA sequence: TGTGCCAGCACCGAGGCTAATGGCTACACCTTC.

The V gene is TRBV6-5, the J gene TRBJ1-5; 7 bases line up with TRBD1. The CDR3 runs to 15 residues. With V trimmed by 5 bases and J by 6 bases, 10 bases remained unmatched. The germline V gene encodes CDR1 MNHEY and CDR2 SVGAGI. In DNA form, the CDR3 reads TGTGCCAGCAGTCGCGACAGGGAAGCACTTCAGCCCCAGCATTTT. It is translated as CASSRDREALQPQHF.

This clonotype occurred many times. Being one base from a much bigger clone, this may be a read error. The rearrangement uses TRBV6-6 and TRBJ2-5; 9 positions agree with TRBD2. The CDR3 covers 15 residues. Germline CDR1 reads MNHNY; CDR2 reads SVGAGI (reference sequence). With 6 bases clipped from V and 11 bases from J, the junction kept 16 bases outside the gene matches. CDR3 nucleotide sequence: TGTGCCAGCAGGCCGCCTAGCGGGATTCGTAATGAGCAGTACTTC. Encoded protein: CASRPPSGIRNEQYF.

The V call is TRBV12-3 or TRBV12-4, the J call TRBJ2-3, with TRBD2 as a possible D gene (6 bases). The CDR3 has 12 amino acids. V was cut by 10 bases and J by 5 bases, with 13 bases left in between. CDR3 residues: CATRLVRDTQYF. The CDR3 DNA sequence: TGTGCCACCCGACTAGTCCGAGATACGCAGTATTTT.

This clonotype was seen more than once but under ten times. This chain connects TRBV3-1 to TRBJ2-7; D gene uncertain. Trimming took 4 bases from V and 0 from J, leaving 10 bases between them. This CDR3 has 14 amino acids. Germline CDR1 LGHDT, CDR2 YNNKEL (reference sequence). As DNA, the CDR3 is TGTGCCAGCAGCCTTCGGGTCGACTCCTACGAGCAGTACTTC. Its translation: CASSLRVDSYEQYF.

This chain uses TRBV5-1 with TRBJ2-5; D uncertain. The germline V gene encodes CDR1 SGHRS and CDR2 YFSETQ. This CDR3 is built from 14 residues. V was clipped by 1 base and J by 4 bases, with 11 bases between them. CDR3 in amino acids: CASSLYLGPETQYF. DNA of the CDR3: TGCGCCAGCAGCTTGTACCTGGGCCCAGAGACCCAGTACTTC.

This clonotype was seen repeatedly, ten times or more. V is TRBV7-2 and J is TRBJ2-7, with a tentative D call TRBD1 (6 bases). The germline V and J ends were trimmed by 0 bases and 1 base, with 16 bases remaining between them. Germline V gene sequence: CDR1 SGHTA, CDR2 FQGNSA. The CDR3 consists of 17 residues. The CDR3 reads CASSLAGTSDFSYEQYF. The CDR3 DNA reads TGTGCCAGCAGCTTAGCCGGGACAAGCGACTTTTCCTACGAGCAGTACTTC.

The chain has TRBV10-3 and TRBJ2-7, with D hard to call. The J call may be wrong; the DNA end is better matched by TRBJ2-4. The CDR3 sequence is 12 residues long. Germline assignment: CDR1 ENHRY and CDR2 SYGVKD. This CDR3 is CAISESGNIQYF. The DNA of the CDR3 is TGTGCCATCAGTGAGTCTGGCAACATTCAGTACTTC.

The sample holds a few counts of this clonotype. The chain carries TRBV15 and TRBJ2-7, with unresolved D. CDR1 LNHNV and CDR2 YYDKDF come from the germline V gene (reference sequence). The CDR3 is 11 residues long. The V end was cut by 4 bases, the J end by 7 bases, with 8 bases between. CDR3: CATSKAWEQYF. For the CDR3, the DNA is TGTGCCACCAGCAAAGCCTGGGAGCAGTACTTC.

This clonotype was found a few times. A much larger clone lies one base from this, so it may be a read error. This chain's CDR3 is CASRLEGAGAYEQYF. DNA of the CDR3: TGTGCCAGCAGGCTAGAGGGAGCGGGAGCATACGAGCAGTACTTC. This rearrangement joins TRBV12-3 or TRBV12-4 to TRBJ2-7, with TRBD2 matching 8 bases. This CDR3 spans 15 amino acids. V shed 6 bases and J 4 bases; nucleotides not matched to a gene: 11.

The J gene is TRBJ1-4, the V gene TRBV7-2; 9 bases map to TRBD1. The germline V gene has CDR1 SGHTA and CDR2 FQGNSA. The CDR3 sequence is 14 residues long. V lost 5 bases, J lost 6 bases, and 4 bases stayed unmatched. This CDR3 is CASSVDRGDEKLFF. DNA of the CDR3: TGTGCCAGCAGCGTAGACAGGGGGGATGAAAAACTGTTTTTT.

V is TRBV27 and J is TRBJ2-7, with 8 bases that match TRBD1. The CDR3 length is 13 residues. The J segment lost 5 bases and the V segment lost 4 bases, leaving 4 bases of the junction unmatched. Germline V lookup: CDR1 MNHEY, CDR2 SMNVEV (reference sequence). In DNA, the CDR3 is TGTGCCAGCAGTTGGACAGGGAGTGACGAGCAGTACTTC. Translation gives CASSWTGSDEQYF.